The next 30 T cell receptor beta chains were all read from a single sample in a study of blood T cells in healthy people across ages. For the second PCR, which ran for 7 to 11 cycles, a sample-barcoded 5' primer and a J-beta primer mix were used. TCRdb re-called the 5' RACE reads with MiXCR, one entry per CDR3 protein. The sample holds under 1,100,000 distinct CDR3 sequences, roughly 24% seen once. The data were also submitted as part of a second study, on T cells of mothers and their children.

Material for sequencing was blood. The receptors originated from a girl aged 2 to 9 in good health.

This clonotype was detected a few times. The chain employs TRBV19 and TRBJ2-2; D remains ambiguous. Germline V lookup: CDR1 LNHDA, CDR2 SQIVND (reference sequence). Trimming pared 3 bases from V and 7 bases from J, leaving 18 bases between. The CDR3 spans 16 residues. The CDR3 sequence: CASSMDRVSEDGELFF. DNA of the CDR3: TGTGCCAGTAGTATGGATAGGGTCTCAGAGGACGGGGAGCTGTTTTTT.

This clonotype was observed a single time. The chain has TRBV7-8 and TRBJ1-2; perhaps TRBD1 as D (5 bases). V lost 5 bases and J lost 4, with 23 bases in between. The V gene's germline CDR1 is SGHVS and CDR2 FQNEAQ. This CDR3 comprises 17 residues. CDR3 in amino acids: CASSVRPQGIGSYGYTF. In DNA, the CDR3 is TGTGCCAGCAGCGTCCGACCCCAGGGAATTGGGAGCTATGGCTACACCTTC.

The chain recombines TRBV20-1 with TRBJ2-1; D call uncertain. Germline V gives CDR1 DFQATT, CDR2 SNEGSKA (reference sequence). V dropped 1 base and J dropped 8 bases, with 9 bases sitting between them. The CDR3 has 12 residues. Here the CDR3 reads CSARGPLDEQFF. In nucleotides, the CDR3 is TGCAGTGCTAGAGGACCCCTGGATGAGCAGTTCTTC.

The chain joins TRBV3-1 to TRBJ2-2, with D perhaps matching TRBD2 (6 bases). The CDR3 consists of 17 residues. Per germline, CDR1 LGHDT and CDR2 YNNKEL (reference sequence). Between the trimmed V and J ends, which lost 8 bases and 0 bases, there was a span of 19 bases. Written as DNA, the CDR3 is TGTGCCAGCCTTGACGGGAAGACTAGGGCGAACACCGGGGAGCTGTTTTTT. Translating it yields CASLDGKTRANTGELFF.

This chain links TRBV28 with TRBJ2-5; perhaps D is TRBD1 or TRBD2 (5 bases each). V dropped 5 bases and J dropped 1 base, with 17 bases sitting between them. CDR1 is MDHEN, CDR2 SYDVKM, per germline. The length of the CDR3 is 16 residues. The CDR3 nucleotides are TGTGCCAGCAGTGGCTCGGGACGGGCCCTCCAAGAGACCCAGTACTTC. Its translation is CASSGSGRALQETQYF.

This clonotype turned up a few times. At one of its ends the junction is not consistent with the germline gene, which may arise from a read error. The V and J genes are TRBV4-3 and TRBJ2-1, with D possibly TRBD1 on 6 matching bases. Germline values: CDR1 LGHNA, CDR2 YSLEER. The CDR3 covers 14 residues. The CDR3 spells CASSSQETGPEKLF. In nucleotides, the CDR3 is TGCGCCAGCAGCTCCCAGGAGACAGGCCCTGAAAAGCTCTTC.

This clonotype appeared a few times. V and J are TRBV20-1 and TRBJ2-7; 9 positions agree with TRBD2. The germline CDR1 and CDR2 sequences are DFQATT and SNEGSKA (reference sequence). CDR3 length: 15 residues. V dropped 0 bases and J dropped 6; count of bases not matched to a gene: 9. CDR3 protein: CSARDLRTSATEQYF. DNA of the CDR3: TGCAGTGCTAGAGATCTTAGGACTAGCGCGACCGAGCAGTACTTC.

The table lists this clonotype with a few counts. This chain uses TRBV20-1 with TRBJ2-1; 7 bases fit TRBD2. This CDR3 has 15 amino acids. Germline trimming cut 2 bases from V and 4 bases from J; bases unmatched to any gene: 8. Per germline, CDR1 DFQATT and CDR2 SNEGSKA (reference sequence). The CDR3 sequence: CSARLVLAEYNEQFF. The CDR3 DNA sequence: TGCAGTGCTAGACTTGTCCTAGCGGAGTACAATGAGCAGTTCTTC.

This clonotype was observed a handful of times. The rearrangement links TRBV5-1 to TRBJ2-5; TRBD1 aligns across 7 bases. V was clipped by 8 bases and J by 2 bases; unmatched bases: 9. Germline CDR1 is SGHRS and CDR2 is YFSETQ. The CDR3 has 14 amino acids. CDR3 sequence reads: CASSRGDSQETQYF. DNA of the CDR3: TGCGCCAGTAGCCGAGGGGACAGTCAAGAGACCCAGTACTTC.

This chain uses TRBV12-3 or TRBV12-4 with TRBJ1-2; no definite D call. The CDR3 totals 14 residues. V was clipped by 6 bases and J by 6 bases, with 17 bases between them. The CDR3 region is CASSPDYSPHGYTF. The CDR3 DNA reads as TGTGCCAGCAGCCCCGATTATTCCCCCCATGGCTACACCTTC.

The chain links TRBV12-3 or TRBV12-4 to TRBJ2-7; D might be TRBD2 (6 bases). CDR3 size: 14 residues. V was shortened by 2 bases and J by 4 bases, with 12 bases between the two germline ends. The CDR3 protein is CASSLQAGLYEQYF. Here the CDR3 DNA reads TGTGCCAGCAGTTTACAGGCGGGGCTATACGAGCAGTACTTC.

Regarding this clonotype: The junction and the germline gene differ at one end; a read error may be behind it. In DNA form, the CDR3 reads TGTGCCAGCAGTTTATGGACAGGGGACACCGGGGCGCTGTTTTTT. Encoded protein: CASSLWTGDTGALFF. The chain joins TRBV27 to TRBJ2-2; 9 bases align to TRBD1. Germline CDR1 reads MNHEY; CDR2 reads SMNVEV (reference sequence). CDR3 length: 15 amino acids.

The J gene is TRBJ1-4, the V gene TRBV29-1; 7 bases are a match to TRBD1. Germline V gene data show CDR1 as SQVTM and CDR2 as ANQGSEA. This CDR3 has 16 amino acids. The junction had 9 bases not matched to a gene; V was cut back by 5 bases and J by 0 bases. CDR3: CSVKPTGTATNEKLFF. The CDR3 DNA follows: TGCAGCGTTAAACCTACCGGGACAGCAACTAATGAAAAACTGTTTTTT.

This clonotype has more than one count but fewer than ten. The chain is built from TRBV5-1 and TRBJ2-5, with 7 bases fitting TRBD2. The CDR3 has 15 amino acids. Trimming at V came to 4 bases and at J to 2 bases, leaving 8 bases not matched to a gene. Germline V gene lookup returns CDR1 SGHRS and CDR2 YFSETQ. The CDR3 sequence: CASSPGTMGQETQYF. For the CDR3, the DNA is TGCGCCAGCAGCCCGGGGACTATGGGACAAGAGACCCAGTACTTC.

This clonotype was counted only a few times. V usage is TRBV11-2 and J usage is TRBJ1-1; perhaps TRBD1 as D (6 bases). Germline CDR1 reads SGHAT; CDR2 reads FQNNGV. The CDR3 totals 16 residues. The V end lost 0 bases, the J end lost 3 bases, and 14 bases lay between the germline ends. As DNA, the CDR3 is TGTGCCAGCAGCTTAGATACCCCAGGGGAGGACACTGAAGCTTTCTTT. It codes for CASSLDTPGEDTEAFF. Combining the CDR3 with reference TRBV11-2 and TRBJ1-1 gives the whole variable domain EAGVAQSPRYKIIEKRQSVAFWCNPISGHATLYWYQQILGQGPKLLIQFQNNGVVDDSQLPKDRFSAERLKGVDSTLKIQPAKLEDSAVYLCASSLDTPGEDTEAFFGQGTRLTVV.

The rearrangement uses TRBV7-9 and TRBJ1-3; D is undetermined. The V end lost 3 bases, the J end lost 0 bases, and 12 bases lay between the germline ends. The germline V gene encodes CDR1 SEHNR and CDR2 FQNEAQ (reference sequence). The CDR3 is 16 amino acids. CDR3 DNA: TGTGCCAGCAGCTTGCTCGGATTCCTCTCTGGAAACACCATATATTTT. This codes for CASSLLGFLSGNTIYF.

The chain joins TRBV19 to TRBJ1-4, with a tentative D call TRBD1 (6 bases). Looked up from germline, CDR1 is LNHDA and CDR2 is SQIVND (reference sequence). The CDR3 consists of 16 residues. Trimming took 4 bases from V and 0 from J, leaving 12 bases between them. CDR3 sequence reads: CASSTLEGATNEKLFF. As DNA, the CDR3 is TGTGCCAGTAGTACTCTGGAGGGGGCAACTAATGAAAAACTGTTTTTT.

This clonotype was seen many times. The rearrangement uses TRBV20-1 and TRBJ2-3; D is unresolved. V lost 3 bases to trimming and J lost 6 bases, with 4 bases between them. The CDR3 contains 10 residues. The germline V gene has CDR1 DFQATT and CDR2 SNEGSKA (reference sequence). CDR3 DNA: TGCAGTGCTAGCGGGGATACGCAGTATTTT. Amino acid sequence: CSASGDTQYF.

The gene calls are TRBV7-9 and TRBJ2-7, with 7 bases identical to TRBD1. Germline values: CDR1 SEHNR, CDR2 FQNEAQ (reference sequence). V shed 4 bases, J shed 3 bases, and the junction held 9 bases outside the gene matches. This CDR3 region has 15 residues. The CDR3 loop reads CASSSTGTELYEQYF. Here the CDR3 DNA reads TGTGCCAGCAGCTCGACCGGGACAGAACTCTACGAGCAGTACTTC.

This clonotype was seen a few times. V usage is TRBV20-1 and J usage is TRBJ2-5, with D possibly called TRBD1 or TRBD2 (5 bases each). TRBJ2-7 matches the DNA end more closely, so the J call is doubtful. The CDR3 covers 14 residues. Per the germline V gene, CDR1 is DFQATT and CDR2 is SNEGSKA (reference sequence). CDR3 nucleotide sequence: TGCAGTGCTAGAAAAACCGGGACCCTTTACGAGCAGTACTTC. It yields the protein CSARKTGTLYEQYF.

CDR3 sequence reads: CASSQSRSGANVLTF. The CDR3 DNA is TGTGCCAGCAGCCAATCTAGAAGTGGGGCCAACGTCCTGACTTTC. J is TRBJ2-6 and V is TRBV7-2; D is undetermined. The length of the CDR3 is 15 residues. V lost 5 bases, J lost 3 bases, and 11 bases lay in between. Germline loops: CDR1 SGHTA, CDR2 FQGNSA.

This chain links TRBV27 with TRBJ1-4; D uncertain. Trimming cost V 5 bases and J 4 bases, with 11 bases left between them. CDR3 size: 14 residues. Looked up from germline, CDR1 is MNHEY and CDR2 is SMNVEV (reference sequence). The CDR3 is CASSPSIYNEKLFF. As DNA, the CDR3 is TGTGCCAGCAGTCCGTCAATTTATAATGAAAAACTGTTTTTT.

This rearrangement joins TRBV7-9 to TRBJ2-5; D is unresolved. The end of the DNA aligns better with TRBJ2-1, so the J call may be wrong. Germline CDR1 and CDR2: SEHNR and FQNEAQ (reference sequence). This CDR3 comprises 14 residues. This chain's CDR3 is CASSLALAPNEQFF. The CDR3 DNA reads TGTGCCAGCAGCTTAGCGTTAGCCCCCAATGAGCAGTTCTTC.

At least ten counts were recorded for this clonotype. In DNA form, the CDR3 reads TGTGCCAGCAGCTTCGCGGGGAGCTCCTACGAGCAGTACTTC. It translates to CASSFAGSSYEQYF. V is TRBV28 and J is TRBJ2-7, with TRBD2 as a possible D gene (6 bases). Trimming left V 6 bases short and J 0 bases short, with 12 bases between. CDR1 is MDHEN, CDR2 SYDVKM, per germline. There are 14 residues in the CDR3.

This clonotype was detected a few times. The chain recombines TRBV20-1 with TRBJ2-5; TRBD2 aligns across 9 bases. The last part of the DNA fits TRBJ2-1 better; the J call may be wrong. Germline CDR1 and CDR2: DFQATT and SNEGSKA (reference sequence). The CDR3 sequence is 12 residues long. The CDR3 nucleotides are TGCAGTGCTAGAGGCCTAGCGGGGGAGCAGTTCTTC. Translated, it gives CSARGLAGEQFF.

This chain uses TRBV6-1 with TRBJ2-6; possible D gene TRBD1, 5 bases. This CDR3 region has 15 residues. Germline V CDR1 and CDR2: MNHNS, SASEGT. Deletions cut 2 bases from V and 4 bases from J, with 9 bases between. The CDR3 coding sequence is TGTGCCAGCAGTGAACATGGACAAGGGGCCAACGTCCTGACTTTC. It is translated as CASSEHGQGANVLTF.

V usage is TRBV29-1 and J usage is TRBJ1-2; no clear D. Trimming stripped 6 bases from V and 1 base from J, with 12 bases between. The germline V gene encodes CDR1 SQVTM and CDR2 ANQGSEA. The CDR3 has 13 residues. CDR3 bases: TGCAGCGTGGGAGAAGAAATTAACTATGGCTACACCTTC. It codes for CSVGEEINYGYTF.

The J gene is TRBJ2-7, the V gene TRBV19; D perhaps matches TRBD1 (5 bases). This CDR3 contains 13 residues. Trimming cost V 5 bases and J 3 bases, with 11 bases left between them. Germline CDR1 reads LNHDA; CDR2 reads SQIVND (reference sequence). Here the CDR3 reads CASSAATDYEQYF. As DNA, the CDR3 is TGTGCCAGTAGTGCCGCGACAGACTACGAGCAGTACTTC.

V gene TRBV28 combines with J gene TRBJ2-7, with D possibly TRBD1 on 6 matching bases. This CDR3 spans 15 amino acids. The V gene's germline CDR1 is MDHEN and CDR2 SYDVKM. V dropped 2 bases and J dropped 2 bases, with 13 bases sitting between them. Here the CDR3 DNA reads TGTGCCAGCAGTTTACCCGGGGCAGGGGCCTACGAGCAGTACTTC. This gives the protein CASSLPGAGAYEQYF.

The chain has TRBV7-9 and TRBJ2-5; D gene unclear. The DNA end favors TRBJ2-7, so the J call may be wrong. Germline assignment: CDR1 SEHNR and CDR2 FQNEAQ (reference sequence). The CDR3 is 14 residues long. CDR3 amino acids: CASSILERAYEQYF. The CDR3, as DNA: TGTGCCAGCAGCATACTGGAGAGAGCCTACGAGCAGTACTTC.